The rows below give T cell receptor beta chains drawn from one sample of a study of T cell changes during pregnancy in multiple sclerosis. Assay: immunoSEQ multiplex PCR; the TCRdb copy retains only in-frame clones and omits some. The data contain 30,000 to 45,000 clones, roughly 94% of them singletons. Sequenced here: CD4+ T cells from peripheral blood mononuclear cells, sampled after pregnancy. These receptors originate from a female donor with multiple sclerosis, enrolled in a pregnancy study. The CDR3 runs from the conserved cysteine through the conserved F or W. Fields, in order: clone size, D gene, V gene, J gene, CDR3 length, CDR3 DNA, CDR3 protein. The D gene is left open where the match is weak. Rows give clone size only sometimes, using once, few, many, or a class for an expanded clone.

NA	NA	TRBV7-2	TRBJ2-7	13	TGTGCCAGCAACCAGGGTTCCTCCTACGAGCAGTACTTC	CASNQGSSYEQYF
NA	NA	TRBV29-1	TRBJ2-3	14	TGCAGCGGGGGCGCCGGCAGTCCCGGGGATACGCAGTATTTT	CSGGAGSPGDTQYF
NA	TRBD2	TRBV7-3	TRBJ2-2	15	TGTGCCAGCAGCTTAGGAGGGAGGGCCGCCGGGGAGCTGTTTTTT	CASSLGGRAAGELFF
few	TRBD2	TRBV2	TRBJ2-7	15	TGTGCCAGCAACGGTGGGACTAGCGGGAGTCGCGAGCAGTACTTC	CASNGGTSGSREQYF
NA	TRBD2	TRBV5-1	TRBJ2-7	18	TGCGCCAGCAGCCCCCTTTCCCCTAGCGGGGGGACCTCCTACGAGCAGTACTTC	CASSPLSPSGGTSYEQYF
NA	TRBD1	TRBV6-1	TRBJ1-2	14	TGTGCCAGCAGGAGGACGGACAGGGATTATGGCTACACCTTC	CASRRTDRDYGYTF
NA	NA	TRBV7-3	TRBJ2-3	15	TGTGCCAGCAGCCGCTCGGGCAGGGTCACAGATACGCAGTATTTT	CASSRSGRVTDTQYF
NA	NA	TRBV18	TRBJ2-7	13	TGTGCCAGCTCATCTAAGACGGGATACGAGCAGTACTTC	CASSSKTGYEQYF
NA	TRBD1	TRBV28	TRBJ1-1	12	TGTGCCAGCAGGCTTGGACAGGGGGAAGCTTTCTTT	CASRLGQGEAFF
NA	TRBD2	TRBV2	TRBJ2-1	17	TGTGCCAGCAGTGACTATAGCGGGGGGGGATCCTACAATGAGCAGTTCTTC	CASSDYSGGGSYNEQFF
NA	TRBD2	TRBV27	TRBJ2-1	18	TGTGCCAGCACCGTGGGGGGTAGCGGGAGTTTTGGTTACAATGAGCAGTTCTTC	CASTVGGSGSFGYNEQFF
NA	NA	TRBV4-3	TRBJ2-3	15	TGCGCCAGCAGCCAAGATTGGAGGGGACCAGATACGCAGTATTTT	CASSQDWRGPDTQYF
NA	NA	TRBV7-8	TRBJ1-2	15	TGTGCCAGCATTCTCCAGGGGAGGGGCGCGGGGGGCTACACCTTC	CASILQGRGAGGYTF
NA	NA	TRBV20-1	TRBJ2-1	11	TGCAGTGCTAGTGTATCTAATGAGCAGTTCTTC	CSASVSNEQFF
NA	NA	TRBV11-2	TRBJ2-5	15	TGTGCCAGCAGCTTTGGACGACAGTACCAAGAGACCCAGTACTTC	CASSFGRQYQETQYF
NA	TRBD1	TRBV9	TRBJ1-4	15	TGTGCCAGCAGCTCTCGGGACAGGAGGGATGAAAAACTGTTTTTT	CASSSRDRRDEKLFF
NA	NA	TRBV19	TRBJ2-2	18	TGTGCCAGTAGTACCCCTGGGTGGGGGGTCCCGAACACCGGGGAGCTGTTTTTT	CASSTPGWGVPNTGELFF
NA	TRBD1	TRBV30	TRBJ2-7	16	TGTGCCTGGAGAAGGACAGGGCTCTACGAACCGAAGGCGCAGTACTTC	CAWRRTGLYEPKAQYF
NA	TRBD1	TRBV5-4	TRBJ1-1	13	TGTGCCAGCAGCCTGACAGGGGCCCCTGAAGCTTTCTTT	CASSLTGAPEAFF
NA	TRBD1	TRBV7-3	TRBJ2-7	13	TGTGCCAGCAGCTTAACGAGGGACAGCGAGCAGTACTTC	CASSLTRDSEQYF
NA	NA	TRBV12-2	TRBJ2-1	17	TGTGCAAGTCGCTTAAGAACCGGGGAGCGCTTGAGGGATGAGCAGTTCTTC	CASRLRTGERLRDEQFF
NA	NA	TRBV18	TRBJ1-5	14	TGTGCCAGCTCACTTGGACAAAGCAATCAGCCCCAGCATTTT	CASSLGQSNQPQHF
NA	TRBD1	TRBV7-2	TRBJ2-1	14	TGTGCCAGCAGCCCCGACAGGGTTTCAGGCGAGCAGTTCTTC	CASSPDRVSGEQFF
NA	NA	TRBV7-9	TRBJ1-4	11	TGTGCCAGCACCGGGGAAGGGTCCCTGTTTTTT	CASTGEGSLFF
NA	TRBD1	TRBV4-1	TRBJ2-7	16	TGCGCCAGCAGCCAGGACGGGACAGCGAGCTCCTACGAGCAGTACTTC	CASSQDGTASSYEQYF
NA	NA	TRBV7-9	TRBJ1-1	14	TGTGCCAGCAGCCCCCAACAGTTCAACACTGAAGCTTTCTTT	CASSPQQFNTEAFF
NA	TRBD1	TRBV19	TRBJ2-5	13	TGTGCCAGTAGTACGACAGGGCCGGAGACCCAGTACTTC	CASSTTGPETQYF
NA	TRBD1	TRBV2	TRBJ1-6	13	TGTGCCAGCCGCAGAGGGGGCAATTCACCCCTCCACTTT	CASRRGGNSPLHF
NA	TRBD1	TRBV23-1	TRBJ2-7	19	TGCGCCAGCAGTCCAATGGACAGGGGTGGGTTTATCAGCTCCTACGAGCAGTACTTC	CASSPMDRGGFISSYEQYF
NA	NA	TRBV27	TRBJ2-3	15	TGTGCCAGCAGTTTAGGCGGAGGGGTCACAGATACGCAGTATTTT	CASSLGGGVTDTQYF
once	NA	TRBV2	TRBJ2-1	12	TGTGCCAGCAGTGAACGGTACAATGAGCAGTTCTTC	CASSERYNEQFF
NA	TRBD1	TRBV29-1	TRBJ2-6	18	TGCAGCGTTTCCCTTCCAGGACAGGGGACGGGGGGGGCCAACGTCCTGACTTTC	CSVSLPGQGTGGANVLTF
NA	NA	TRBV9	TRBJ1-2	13	TGTGCCAGCAATTCATGGGGGGGGAGCGGCTACACCTTC	CASNSWGGSGYTF
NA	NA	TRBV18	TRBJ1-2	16	TGTGCCAGCTCACCAACAGGGCGCCGATCTGACTATGGCTACACCTTC	CASSPTGRRSDYGYTF
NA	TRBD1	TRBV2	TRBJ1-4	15	TGTGCCAGCAGCCCGTCCAAGGACAGGGGGGAAAAACTGTTTTTT	CASSPSKDRGEKLFF
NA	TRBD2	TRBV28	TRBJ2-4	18	TGTGCCAGCAGTTTATCCTCGTGGGGGAGGGAAGCCAAAAACATTCAGTACTTC	CASSLSSWGREAKNIQYF
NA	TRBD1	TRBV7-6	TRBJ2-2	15	TGTGCCAGCAGCTTATACAGGGGCCACACCGGGGAGCTGTTTTTT	CASSLYRGHTGELFF
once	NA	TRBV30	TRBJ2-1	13	TGTGCCGTTAGCGGGACAGTCTACAATGAGCAGTTCTTC	CAVSGTVYNEQFF
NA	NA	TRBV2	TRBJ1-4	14	TGTGCCAGCAGTTTCTTGACTAGGGATGAAAAACTGTTTTTT	CASSFLTRDEKLFF
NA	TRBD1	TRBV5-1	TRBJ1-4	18	TGCGCCAGCAGCTTGGGGCTGACGCCGGGACAGGGGAATGAAAAACTGTTTTTT	CASSLGLTPGQGNEKLFF